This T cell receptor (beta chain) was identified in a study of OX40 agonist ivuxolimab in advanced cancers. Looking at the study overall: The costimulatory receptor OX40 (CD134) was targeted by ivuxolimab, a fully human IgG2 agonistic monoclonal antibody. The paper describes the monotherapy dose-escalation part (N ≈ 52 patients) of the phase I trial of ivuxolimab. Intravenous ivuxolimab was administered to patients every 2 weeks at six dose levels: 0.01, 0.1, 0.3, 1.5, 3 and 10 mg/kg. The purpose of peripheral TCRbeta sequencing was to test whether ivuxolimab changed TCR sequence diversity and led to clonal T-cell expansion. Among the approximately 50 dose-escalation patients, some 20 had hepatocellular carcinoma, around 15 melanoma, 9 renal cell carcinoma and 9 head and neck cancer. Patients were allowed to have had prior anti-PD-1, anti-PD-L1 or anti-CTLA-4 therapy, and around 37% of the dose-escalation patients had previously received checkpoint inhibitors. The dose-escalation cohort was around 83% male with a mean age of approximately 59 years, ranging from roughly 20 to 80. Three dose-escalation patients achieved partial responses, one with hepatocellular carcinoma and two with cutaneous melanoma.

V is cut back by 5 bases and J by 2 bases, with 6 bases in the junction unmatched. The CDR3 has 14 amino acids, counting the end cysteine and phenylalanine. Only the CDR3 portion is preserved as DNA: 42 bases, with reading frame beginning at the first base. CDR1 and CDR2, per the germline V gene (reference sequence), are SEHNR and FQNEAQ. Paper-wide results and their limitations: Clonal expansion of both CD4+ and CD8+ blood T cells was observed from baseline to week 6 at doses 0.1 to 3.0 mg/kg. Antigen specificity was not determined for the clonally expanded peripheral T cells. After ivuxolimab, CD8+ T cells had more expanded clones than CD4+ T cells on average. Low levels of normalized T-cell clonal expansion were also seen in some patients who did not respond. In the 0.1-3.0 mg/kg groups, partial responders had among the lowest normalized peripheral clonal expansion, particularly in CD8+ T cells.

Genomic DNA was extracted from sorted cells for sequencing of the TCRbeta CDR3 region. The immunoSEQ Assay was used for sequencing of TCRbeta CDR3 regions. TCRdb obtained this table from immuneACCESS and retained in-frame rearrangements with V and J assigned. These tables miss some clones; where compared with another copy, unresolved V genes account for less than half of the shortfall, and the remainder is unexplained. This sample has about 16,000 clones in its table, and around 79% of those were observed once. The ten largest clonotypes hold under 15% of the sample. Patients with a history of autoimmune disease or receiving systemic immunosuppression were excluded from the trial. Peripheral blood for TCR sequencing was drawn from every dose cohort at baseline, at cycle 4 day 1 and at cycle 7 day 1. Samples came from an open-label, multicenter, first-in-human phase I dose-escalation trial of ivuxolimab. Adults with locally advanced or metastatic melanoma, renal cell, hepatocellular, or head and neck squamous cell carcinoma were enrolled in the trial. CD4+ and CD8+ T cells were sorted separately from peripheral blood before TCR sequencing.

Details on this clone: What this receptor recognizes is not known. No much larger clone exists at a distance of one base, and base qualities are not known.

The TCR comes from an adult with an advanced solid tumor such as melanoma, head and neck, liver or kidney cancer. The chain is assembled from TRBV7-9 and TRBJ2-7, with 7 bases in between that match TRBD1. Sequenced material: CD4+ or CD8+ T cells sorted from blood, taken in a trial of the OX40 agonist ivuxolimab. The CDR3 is CASSPTGSPYEQYF. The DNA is TGTGCCAGCAGCCCGACAGGGTCCCCCTACGAGCAGTACTTC.